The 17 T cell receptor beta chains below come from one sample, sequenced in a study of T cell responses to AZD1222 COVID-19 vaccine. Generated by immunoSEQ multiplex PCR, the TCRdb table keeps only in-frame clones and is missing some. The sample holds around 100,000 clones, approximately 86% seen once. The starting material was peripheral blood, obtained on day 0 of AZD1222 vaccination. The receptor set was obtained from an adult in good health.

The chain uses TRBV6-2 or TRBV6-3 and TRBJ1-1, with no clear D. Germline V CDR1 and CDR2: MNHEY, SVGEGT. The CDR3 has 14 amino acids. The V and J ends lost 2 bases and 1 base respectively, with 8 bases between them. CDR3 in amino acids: CASSYPTPNTEAFF. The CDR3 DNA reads TGTGCCAGCAGTTACCCTACACCGAACACTGAAGCTTTCTTT.

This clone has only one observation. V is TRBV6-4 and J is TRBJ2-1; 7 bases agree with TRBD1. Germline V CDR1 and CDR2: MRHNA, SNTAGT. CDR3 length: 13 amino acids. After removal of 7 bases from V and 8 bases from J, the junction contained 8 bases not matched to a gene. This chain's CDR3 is CASKGRDRDEQFF. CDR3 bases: TGTGCCAGCAAGGGCCGGGACAGAGATGAGCAGTTCTTC.

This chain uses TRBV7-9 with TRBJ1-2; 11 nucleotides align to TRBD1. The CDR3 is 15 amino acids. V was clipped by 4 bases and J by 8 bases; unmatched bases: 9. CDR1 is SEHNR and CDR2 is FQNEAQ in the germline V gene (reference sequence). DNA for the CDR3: TGTGCCAGCAGCTCGGCCTTGGGACAGGGGGGCGGCTACACCTTC. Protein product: CASSSALGQGGGYTF. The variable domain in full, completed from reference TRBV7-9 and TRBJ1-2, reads DTGVSQNPRHKITKRGQNVTFRCDPISEHNRLYWYRQTLGQGPEFLTYFQNEAQLEKSRLLSDRFSAERPKGSFSTLEIQRTEQGDSAMYLCASSSALGQGGGYTFGSGTRLTVV.

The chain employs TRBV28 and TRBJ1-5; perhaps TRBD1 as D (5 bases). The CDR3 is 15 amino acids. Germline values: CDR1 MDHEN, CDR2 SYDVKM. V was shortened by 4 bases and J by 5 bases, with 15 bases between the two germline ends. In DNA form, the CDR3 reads TGTGCCAGCAGTTCGATGGGCAGGGACGATCAGCCCCAGCATTTT. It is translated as CASSSMGRDDQPQHF. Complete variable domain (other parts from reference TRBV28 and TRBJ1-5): DVKVTQSSRYLVKRTGEKVFLECVQDMDHENMFWYRQDPGLGLRLIYFSYDVKMKEKGDIPEGYSVSREKKERFSLILESASTNQTSMYLCASSSMGRDDQPQHFGDGTRLSIL.

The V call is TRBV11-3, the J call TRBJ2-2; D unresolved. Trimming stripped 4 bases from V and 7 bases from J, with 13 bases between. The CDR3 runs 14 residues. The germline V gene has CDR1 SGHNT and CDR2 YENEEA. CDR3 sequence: CASSSTTLGGELFF. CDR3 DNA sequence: TGTGCCAGCAGCTCCACCACCTTGGGCGGGGAGCTGTTTTTT.

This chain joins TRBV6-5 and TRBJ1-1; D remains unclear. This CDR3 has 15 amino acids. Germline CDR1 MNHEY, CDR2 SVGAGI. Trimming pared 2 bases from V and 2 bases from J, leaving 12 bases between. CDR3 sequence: CASSYDPQVNTEAFF. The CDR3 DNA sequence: TGTGCCAGCAGTTACGACCCGCAGGTTAACACTGAAGCTTTCTTT.

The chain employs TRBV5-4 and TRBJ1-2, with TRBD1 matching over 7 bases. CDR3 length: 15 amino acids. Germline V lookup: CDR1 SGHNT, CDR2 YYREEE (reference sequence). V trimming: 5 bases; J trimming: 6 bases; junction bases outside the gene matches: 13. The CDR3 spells CASSETGRGGDGYTF. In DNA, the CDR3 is TGTGCCAGCAGTGAGACCGGGCGAGGGGGCGATGGCTACACCTTC.

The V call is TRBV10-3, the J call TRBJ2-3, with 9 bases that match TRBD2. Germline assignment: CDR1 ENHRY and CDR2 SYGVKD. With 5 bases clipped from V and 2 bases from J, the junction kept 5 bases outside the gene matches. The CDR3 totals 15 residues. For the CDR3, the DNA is TGTGCCATCAGTCCTAGACTAGCGGTCACAGATACGCAGTATTTT. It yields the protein CAISPRLAVTDTQYF.

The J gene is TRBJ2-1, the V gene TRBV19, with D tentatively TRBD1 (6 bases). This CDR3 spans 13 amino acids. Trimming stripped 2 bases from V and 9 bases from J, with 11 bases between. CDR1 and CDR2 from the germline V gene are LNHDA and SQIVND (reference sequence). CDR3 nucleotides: TGTGCCAGTAGTATACGGGGCAGGGGTGAGCAGTTCTTC. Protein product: CASSIRGRGEQFF.

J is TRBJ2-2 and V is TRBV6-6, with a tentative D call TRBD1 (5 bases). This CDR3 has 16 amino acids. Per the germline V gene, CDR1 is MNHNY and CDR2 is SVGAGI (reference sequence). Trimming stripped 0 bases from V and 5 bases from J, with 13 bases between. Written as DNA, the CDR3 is TGTGCCAGCAGTTACTCCCCAGGGCCAAGTACCGGGGAGCTGTTTTTT. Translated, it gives CASSYSPGPSTGELFF.

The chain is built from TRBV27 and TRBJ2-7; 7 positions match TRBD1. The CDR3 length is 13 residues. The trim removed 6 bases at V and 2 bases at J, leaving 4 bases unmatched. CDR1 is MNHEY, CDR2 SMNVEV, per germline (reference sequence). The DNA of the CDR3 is TGTGCCAGCAGCTACAGGGGACCCTACGAGCAGTACTTC. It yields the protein CASSYRGPYEQYF.

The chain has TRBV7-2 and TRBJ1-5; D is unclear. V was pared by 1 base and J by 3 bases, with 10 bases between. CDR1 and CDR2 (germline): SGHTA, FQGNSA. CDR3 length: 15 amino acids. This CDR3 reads CASSLGGIHNQPQHF. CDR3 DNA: TGTGCCAGCAGCTTAGGGGGAATACACAATCAGCCCCAGCATTTT. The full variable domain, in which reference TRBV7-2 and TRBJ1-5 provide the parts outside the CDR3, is GAGVSQSPSNKVTEKGKDVELRCDPISGHTALYWYRQSLGQGLEFLIYFQGNSAPDKSGLPSDRFSAERTGGSVSTLTIQRTQQEDSAVYLCASSLGGIHNQPQHFGDGTRLSIL.

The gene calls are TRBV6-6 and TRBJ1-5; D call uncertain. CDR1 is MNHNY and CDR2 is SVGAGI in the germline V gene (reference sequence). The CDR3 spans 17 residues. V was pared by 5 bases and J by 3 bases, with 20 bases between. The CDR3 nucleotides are TGTGCCAGCAGTCAACTCGGTGGGTTTAGCGACAATCAGCCCCAGCATTTT. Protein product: CASSQLGGFSDNQPQHF.

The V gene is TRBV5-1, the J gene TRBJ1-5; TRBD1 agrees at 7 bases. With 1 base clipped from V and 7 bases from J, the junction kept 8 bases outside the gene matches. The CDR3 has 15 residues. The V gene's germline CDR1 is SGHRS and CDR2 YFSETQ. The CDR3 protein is CASSLSGTVEQPQHF. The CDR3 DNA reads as TGCGCCAGCAGCTTGAGCGGGACAGTGGAGCAGCCCCAGCATTTT.

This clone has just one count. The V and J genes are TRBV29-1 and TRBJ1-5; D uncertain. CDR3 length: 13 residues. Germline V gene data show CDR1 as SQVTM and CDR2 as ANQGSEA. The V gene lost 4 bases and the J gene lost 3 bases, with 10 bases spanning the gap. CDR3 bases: TGCAGCGTTGTAGGAGGGAACAATCAGCCCCAGCATTTT. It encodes CSVVGGNNQPQHF.

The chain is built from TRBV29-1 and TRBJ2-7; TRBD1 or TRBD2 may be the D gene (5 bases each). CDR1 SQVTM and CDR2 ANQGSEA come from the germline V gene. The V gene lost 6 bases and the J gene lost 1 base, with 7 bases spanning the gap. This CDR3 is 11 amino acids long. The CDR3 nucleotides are TGCAGCGTGGGGGTTTCCTACGAGCAGTACTTC. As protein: CSVGVSYEQYF.

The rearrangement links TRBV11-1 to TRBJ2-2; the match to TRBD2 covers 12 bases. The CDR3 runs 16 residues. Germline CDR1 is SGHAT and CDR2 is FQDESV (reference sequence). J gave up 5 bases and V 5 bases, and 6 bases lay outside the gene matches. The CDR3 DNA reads TGTGCCAGCAGCCAGGGGACTAGCGGGTATACCGGGGAGCTGTTTTTT. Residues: CASSQGTSGYTGELFF.